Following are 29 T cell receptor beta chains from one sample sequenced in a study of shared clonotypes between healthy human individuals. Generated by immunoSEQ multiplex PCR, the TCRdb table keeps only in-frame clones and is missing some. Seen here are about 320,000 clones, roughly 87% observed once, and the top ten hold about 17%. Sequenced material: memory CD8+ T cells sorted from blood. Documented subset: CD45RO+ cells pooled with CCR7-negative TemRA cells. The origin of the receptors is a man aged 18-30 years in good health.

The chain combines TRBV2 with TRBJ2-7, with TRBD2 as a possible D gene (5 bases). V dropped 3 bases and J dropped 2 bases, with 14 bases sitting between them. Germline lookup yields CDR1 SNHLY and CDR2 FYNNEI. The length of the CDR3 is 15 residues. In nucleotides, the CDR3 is TGTGCCAGCAGTGAGGCTGAGGGATTCCCCTACGAGCAGTACTTC. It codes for CASSEAEGFPYEQYF.

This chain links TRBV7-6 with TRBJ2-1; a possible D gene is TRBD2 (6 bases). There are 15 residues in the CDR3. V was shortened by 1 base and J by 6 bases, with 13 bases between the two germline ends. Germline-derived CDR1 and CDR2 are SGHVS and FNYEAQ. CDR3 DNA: TGTGCCAGCAGCTTAGGGCCAAGGGGAGGCAATGAGCAGTTCTTC. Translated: CASSLGPRGGNEQFF.

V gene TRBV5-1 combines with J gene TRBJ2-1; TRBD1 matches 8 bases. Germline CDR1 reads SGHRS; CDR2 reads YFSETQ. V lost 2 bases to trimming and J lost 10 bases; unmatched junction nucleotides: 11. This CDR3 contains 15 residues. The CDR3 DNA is TGCGCCAGCAGCTTAGAGTTGACAGGGGTCGGGGAGCAGTTCTTC. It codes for CASSLELTGVGEQFF. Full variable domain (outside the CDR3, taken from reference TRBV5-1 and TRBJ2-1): KAGVTQTPRYLIKTRGQQVTLSCSPISGHRSVSWYQQTPGQGLQFLFEYFSETQRNKGNFPGRFSGRQFSNSRSEMNVSTLELGDSALYLCASSLELTGVGEQFFGPGTRLTVL.

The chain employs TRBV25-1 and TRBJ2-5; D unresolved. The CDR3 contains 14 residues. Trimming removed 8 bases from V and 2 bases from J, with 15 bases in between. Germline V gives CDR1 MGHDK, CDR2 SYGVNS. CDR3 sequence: CASVLEALQETQYF. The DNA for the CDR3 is TGTGCCAGCGTTTTAGAGGCTCTTCAAGAGACCCAGTACTTC.

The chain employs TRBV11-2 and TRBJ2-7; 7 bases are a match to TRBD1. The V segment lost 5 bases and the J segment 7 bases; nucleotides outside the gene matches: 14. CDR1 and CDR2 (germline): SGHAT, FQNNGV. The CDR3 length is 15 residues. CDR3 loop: CASSVSGGAIVEQYF. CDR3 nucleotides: TGTGCCAGCAGCGTTTCAGGGGGAGCAATCGTTGAGCAGTACTTC.

The CDR3 sequence: CASSLGGNGYTF. CDR3 nucleotide sequence: TGTGCCAGCAGCTTAGGGGGTAATGGCTACACCTTC. The rearrangement links TRBV7-9 to TRBJ1-2; D is unresolved. The germline gives CDR1 SEHNR, CDR2 FQNEAQ (reference sequence). This CDR3 spans 12 amino acids. V lost 1 base to trimming and J lost 6 bases, with 6 bases between them.

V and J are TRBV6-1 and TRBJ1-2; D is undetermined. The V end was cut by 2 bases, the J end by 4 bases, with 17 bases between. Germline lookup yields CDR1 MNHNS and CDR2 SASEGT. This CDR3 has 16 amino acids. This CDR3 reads CASSEPTPEPAYGYTF. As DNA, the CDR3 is TGTGCCAGCAGTGAACCGACGCCAGAGCCTGCCTATGGCTACACCTTC.

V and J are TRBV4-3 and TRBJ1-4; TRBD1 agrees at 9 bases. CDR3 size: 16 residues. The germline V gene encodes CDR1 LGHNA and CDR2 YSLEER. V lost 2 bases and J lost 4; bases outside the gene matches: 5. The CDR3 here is CASSQLWTGDNEKLFF. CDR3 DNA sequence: TGCGCCAGCAGCCAACTCTGGACAGGGGATAATGAAAAACTGTTTTTT.

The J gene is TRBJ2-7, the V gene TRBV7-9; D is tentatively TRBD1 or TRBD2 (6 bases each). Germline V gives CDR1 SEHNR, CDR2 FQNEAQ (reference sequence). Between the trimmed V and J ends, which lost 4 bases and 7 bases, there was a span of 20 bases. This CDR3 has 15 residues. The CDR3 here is CASSSQTAGGGEQYF. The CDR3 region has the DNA TGTGCCAGCAGCTCCCAAACGGCCGGAGGGGGGGAGCAGTACTTC.

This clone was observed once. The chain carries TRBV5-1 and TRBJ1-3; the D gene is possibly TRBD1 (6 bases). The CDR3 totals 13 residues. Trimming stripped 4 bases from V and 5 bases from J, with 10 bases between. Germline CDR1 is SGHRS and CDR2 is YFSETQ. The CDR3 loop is CASSRTGRNTIYF. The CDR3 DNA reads TGCGCCAGCAGCCGCACAGGGAGAAACACCATATATTTT.

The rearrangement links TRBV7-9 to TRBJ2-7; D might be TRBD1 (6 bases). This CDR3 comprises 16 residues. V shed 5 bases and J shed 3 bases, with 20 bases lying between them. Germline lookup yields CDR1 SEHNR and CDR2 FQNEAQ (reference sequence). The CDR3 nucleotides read TGTGCCAGCAGCCTCACCACCGGGACATTCCTCTACGAGCAGTACTTC. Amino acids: CASSLTTGTFLYEQYF.

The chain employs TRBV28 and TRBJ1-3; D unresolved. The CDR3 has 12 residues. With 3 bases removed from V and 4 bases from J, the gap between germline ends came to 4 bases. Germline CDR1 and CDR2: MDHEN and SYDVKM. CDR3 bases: TGTGCCAGCAGTTTTGGGGGAAACACCATATATTTT. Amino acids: CASSFGGNTIYF.

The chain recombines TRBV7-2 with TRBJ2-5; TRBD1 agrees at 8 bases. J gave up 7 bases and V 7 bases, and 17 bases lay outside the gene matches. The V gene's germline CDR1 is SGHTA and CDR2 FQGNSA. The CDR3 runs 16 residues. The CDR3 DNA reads TGTGCCAGCACCAATCTGGCCTGGACAGGGTTAGGGACCCAGTACTTC. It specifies CASTNLAWTGLGTQYF.

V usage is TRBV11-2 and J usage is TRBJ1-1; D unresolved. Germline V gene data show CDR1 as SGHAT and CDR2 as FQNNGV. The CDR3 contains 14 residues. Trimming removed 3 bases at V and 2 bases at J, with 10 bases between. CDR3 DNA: TGTGCCAGCAGCTTTGCTCAGGCAAACACTGAAGCTTTCTTT. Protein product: CASSFAQANTEAFF. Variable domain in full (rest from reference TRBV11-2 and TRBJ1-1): EAGVAQSPRYKIIEKRQSVAFWCNPISGHATLYWYQQILGQGPKLLIQFQNNGVVDDSQLPKDRFSAERLKGVDSTLKIQPAKLEDSAVYLCASSFAQANTEAFFGQGTRLTVV.

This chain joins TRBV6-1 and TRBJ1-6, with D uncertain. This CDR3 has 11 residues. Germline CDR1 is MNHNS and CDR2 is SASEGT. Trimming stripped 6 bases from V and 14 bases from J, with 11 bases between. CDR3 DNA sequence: TGTGCCAGCAGCGACACCTGGACCCTCCACTTT. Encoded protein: CASSDTWTLHF.

In DNA form, the CDR3 reads TGTGCCAGCCTTGGGAAAAATCATGCCAAAAACATTCAGTACTTC. Translation gives CASLGKNHAKNIQYF. The chain recombines TRBV11-3 with TRBJ2-4, with no clear D. The germline V and J ends were trimmed by 8 bases and 1 base, with 15 bases remaining between them. Germline V gene data show CDR1 as SGHNT and CDR2 as YENEEA. This CDR3 has 15 amino acids.

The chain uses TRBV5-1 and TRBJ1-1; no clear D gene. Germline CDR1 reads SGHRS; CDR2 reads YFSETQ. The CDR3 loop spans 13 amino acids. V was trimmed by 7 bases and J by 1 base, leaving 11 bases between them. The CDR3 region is CASAEWGNTEAFF. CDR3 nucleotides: TGCGCCAGCGCGGAGTGGGGGAACACTGAAGCTTTCTTT. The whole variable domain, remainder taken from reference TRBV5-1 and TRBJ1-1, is KAGVTQTPRYLIKTRGQQVTLSCSPISGHRSVSWYQQTPGQGLQFLFEYFSETQRNKGNFPGRFSGRQFSNSRSEMNVSTLELGDSALYLCASAEWGNTEAFFGQGTRLTVV.

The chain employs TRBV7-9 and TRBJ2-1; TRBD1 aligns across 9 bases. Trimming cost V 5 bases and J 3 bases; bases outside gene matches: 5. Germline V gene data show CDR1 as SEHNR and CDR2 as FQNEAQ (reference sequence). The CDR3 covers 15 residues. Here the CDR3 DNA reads TGTGCCAGCAGCCACGGACAGGGGCGCTACAATGAGCAGTTCTTC. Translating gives CASSHGQGRYNEQFF.

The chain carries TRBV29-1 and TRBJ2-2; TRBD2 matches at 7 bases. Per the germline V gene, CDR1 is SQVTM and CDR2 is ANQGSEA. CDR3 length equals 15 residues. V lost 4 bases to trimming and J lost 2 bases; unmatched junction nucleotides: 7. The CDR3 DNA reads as TGCAGCGTTGCCCTTAGGGACTACAACACCGGGGAGCTGTTTTTT. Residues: CSVALRDYNTGELFF.

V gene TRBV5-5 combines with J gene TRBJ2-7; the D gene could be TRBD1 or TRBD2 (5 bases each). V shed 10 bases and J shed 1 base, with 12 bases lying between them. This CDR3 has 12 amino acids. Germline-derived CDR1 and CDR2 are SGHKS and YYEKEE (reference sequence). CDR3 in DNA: TGTGCCTCAGAGGGGTGGTCCTACGAGCAGTACTTC. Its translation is CASEGWSYEQYF.

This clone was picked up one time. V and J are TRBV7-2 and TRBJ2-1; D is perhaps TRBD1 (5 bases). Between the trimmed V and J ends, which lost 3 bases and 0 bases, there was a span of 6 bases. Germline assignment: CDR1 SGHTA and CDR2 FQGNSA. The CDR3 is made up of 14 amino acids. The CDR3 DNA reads TGTGCCAGCAGCTTGGGGCGCTCCTACAATGAGCAGTTCTTC. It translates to CASSLGRSYNEQFF.

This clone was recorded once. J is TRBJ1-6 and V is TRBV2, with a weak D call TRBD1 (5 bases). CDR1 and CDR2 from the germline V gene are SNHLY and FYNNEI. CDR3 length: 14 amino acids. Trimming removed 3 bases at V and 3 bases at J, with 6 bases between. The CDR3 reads CASSDRVYNSPLHF. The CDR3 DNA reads TGTGCCAGCAGTGACAGGGTCTATAATTCACCCCTCCACTTT.

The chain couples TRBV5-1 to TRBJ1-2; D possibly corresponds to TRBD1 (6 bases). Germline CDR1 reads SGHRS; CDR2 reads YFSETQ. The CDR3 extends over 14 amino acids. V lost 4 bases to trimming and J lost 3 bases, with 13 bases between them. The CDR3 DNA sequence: TGCGCCAGCAGCGTGGCGGAGGGGGACTATGGCTACACCTTC. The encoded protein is CASSVAEGDYGYTF.

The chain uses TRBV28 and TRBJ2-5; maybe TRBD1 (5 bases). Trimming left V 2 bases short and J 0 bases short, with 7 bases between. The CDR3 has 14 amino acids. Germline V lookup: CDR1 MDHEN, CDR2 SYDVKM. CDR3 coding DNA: TGTGCCAGCAGTTTAGTAGGGGACCAAGAGACCCAGTACTTC. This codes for CASSLVGDQETQYF.

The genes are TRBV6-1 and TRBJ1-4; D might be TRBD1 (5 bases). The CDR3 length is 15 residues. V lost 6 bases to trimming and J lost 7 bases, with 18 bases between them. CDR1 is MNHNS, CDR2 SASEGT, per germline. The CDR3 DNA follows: TGTGCCAGCAGCGAACTTTTAGGTACAGGTGAAAAACTGTTTTTT. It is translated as CASSELLGTGEKLFF.

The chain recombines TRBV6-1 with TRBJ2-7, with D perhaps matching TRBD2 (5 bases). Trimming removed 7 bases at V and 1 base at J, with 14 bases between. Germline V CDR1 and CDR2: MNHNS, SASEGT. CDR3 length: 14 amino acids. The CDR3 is CASMNWGASYEQYF. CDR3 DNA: TGTGCCAGCATGAATTGGGGAGCATCCTACGAGCAGTACTTC.

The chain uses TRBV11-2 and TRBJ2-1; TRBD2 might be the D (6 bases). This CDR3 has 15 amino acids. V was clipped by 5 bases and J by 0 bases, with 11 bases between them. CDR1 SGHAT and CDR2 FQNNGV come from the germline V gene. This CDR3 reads CASSPGDFSYNEQFF. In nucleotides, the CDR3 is TGTGCCAGCAGCCCCGGGGACTTCTCCTACAATGAGCAGTTCTTC. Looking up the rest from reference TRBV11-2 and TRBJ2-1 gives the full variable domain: EAGVAQSPRYKIIEKRQSVAFWCNPISGHATLYWYQQILGQGPKLLIQFQNNGVVDDSQLPKDRFSAERLKGVDSTLKIQPAKLEDSAVYLCASSPGDFSYNEQFFGPGTRLTVL.

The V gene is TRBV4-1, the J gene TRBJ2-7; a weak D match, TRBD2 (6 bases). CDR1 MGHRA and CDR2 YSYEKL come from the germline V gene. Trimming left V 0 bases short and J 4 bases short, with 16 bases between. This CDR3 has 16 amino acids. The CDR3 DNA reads TGCGCCAGCAGCCAAGAGCAGGCGGGACCGTTATACGAGCAGTACTTC. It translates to CASSQEQAGPLYEQYF.

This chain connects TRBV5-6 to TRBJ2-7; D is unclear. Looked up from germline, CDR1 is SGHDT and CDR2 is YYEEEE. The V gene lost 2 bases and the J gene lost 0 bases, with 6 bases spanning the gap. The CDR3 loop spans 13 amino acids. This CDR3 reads CASSFSSSYEQYF. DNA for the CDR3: TGTGCCAGCAGCTTTAGTAGCTCCTACGAGCAGTACTTC.